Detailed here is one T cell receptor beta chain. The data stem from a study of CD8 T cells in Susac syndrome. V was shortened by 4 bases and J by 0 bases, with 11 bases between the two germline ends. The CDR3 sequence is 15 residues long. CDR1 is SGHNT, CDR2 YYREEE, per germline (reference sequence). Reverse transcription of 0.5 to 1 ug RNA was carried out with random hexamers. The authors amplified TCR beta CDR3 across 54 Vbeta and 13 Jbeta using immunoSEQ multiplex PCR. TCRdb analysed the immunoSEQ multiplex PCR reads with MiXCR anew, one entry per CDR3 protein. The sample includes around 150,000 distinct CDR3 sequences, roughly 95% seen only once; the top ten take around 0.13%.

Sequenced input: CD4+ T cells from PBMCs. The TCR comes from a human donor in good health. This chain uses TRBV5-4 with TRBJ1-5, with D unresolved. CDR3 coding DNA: TGTGCCAGCAGCCGGACGGACTATAGCAATCAGCCCCAGCATTTT. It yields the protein CASSRTDYSNQPQHF.